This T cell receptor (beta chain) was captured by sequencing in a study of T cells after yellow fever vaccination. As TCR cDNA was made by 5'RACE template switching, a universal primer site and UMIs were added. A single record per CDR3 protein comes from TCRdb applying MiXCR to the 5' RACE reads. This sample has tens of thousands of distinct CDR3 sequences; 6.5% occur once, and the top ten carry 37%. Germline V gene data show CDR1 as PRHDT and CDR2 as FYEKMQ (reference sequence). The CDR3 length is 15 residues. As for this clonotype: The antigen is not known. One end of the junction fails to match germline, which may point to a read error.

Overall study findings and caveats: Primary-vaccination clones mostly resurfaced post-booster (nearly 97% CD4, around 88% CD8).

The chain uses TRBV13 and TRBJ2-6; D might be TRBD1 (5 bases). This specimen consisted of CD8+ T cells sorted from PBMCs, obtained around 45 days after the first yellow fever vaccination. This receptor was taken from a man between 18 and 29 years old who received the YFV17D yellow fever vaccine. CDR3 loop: CASSFGYSGAKVLTF. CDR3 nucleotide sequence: TGTGCCAGCAGCTTCGGATACTCTGGGGCCAAAGTCCTGACTTTC.